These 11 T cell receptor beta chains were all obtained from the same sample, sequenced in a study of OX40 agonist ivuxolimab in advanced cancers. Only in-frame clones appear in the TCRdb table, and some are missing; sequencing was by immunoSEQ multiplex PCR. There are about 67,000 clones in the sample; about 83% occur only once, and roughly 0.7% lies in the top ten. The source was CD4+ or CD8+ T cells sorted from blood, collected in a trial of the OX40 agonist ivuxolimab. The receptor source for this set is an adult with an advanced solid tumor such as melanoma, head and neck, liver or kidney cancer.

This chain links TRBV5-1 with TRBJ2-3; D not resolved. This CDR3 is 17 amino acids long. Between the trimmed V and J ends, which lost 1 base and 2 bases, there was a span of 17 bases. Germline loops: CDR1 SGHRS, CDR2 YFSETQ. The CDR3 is CASSLNLGRDPTDTQYF. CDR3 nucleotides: TGCGCCAGCAGCTTGAATTTAGGTCGAGATCCCACAGATACGCAGTATTTT.

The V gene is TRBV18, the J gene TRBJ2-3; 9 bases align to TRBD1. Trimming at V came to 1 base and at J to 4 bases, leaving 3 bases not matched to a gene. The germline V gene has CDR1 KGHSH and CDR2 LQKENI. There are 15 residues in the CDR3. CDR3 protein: CASSPRTGVPDTQYF. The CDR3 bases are TGTGCCAGCTCACCACGGACAGGGGTCCCAGATACGCAGTATTTT.

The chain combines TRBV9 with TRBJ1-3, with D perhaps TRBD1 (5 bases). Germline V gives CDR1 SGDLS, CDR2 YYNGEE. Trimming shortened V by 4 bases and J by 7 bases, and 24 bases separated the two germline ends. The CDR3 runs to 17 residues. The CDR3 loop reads CASSTTRGHTLGNTIYF. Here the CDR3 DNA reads TGTGCCAGCAGCACTACCCGAGGACATACTCTGGGCAACACCATATATTTT.

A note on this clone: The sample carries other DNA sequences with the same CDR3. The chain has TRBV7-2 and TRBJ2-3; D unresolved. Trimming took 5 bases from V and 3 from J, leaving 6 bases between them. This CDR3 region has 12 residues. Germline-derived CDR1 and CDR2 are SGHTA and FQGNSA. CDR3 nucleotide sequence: TGTGCCAGCAGCCCACGAACAGATACGCAGTATTTT. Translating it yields CASSPRTDTQYF.

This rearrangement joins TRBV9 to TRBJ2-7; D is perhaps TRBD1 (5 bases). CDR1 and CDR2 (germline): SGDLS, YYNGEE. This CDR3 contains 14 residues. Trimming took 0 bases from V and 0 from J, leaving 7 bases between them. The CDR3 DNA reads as TGTGCCAGCAGCGTAGCGGACACCTCCTACGAGCAGTACTTC. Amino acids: CASSVADTSYEQYF.

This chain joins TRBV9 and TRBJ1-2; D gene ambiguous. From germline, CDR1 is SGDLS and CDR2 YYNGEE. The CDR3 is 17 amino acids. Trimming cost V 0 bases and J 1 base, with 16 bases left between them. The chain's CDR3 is CASSVAMARVGNYGYTF. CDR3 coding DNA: TGTGCCAGCAGCGTAGCCATGGCGAGGGTCGGTAACTATGGCTACACCTTC.

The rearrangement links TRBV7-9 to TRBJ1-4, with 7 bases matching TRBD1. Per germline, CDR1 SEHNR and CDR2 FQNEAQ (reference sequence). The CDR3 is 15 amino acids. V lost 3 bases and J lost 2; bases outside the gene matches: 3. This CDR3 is CASSLPGQTNEKLFF. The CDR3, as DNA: TGTGCCAGCAGCTTGCCGGGACAGACTAATGAAAAACTGTTTTTT. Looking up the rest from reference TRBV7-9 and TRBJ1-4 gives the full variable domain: DTGVSQNPRHKITKRGQNVTFRCDPISEHNRLYWYRQTLGQGPEFLTYFQNEAQLEKSRLLSDRFSAERPKGSFSTLEIQRTEQGDSAMYLCASSLPGQTNEKLFFGSGTQLSVL.

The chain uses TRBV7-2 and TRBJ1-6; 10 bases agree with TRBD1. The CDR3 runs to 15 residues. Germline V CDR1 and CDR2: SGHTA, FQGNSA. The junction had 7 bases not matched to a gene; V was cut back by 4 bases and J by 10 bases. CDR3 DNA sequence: TGTGCCAGCAGCTGGGGGGGACAGGGGAGCTCACCCCTCCACTTT. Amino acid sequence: CASSWGGQGSSPLHF.

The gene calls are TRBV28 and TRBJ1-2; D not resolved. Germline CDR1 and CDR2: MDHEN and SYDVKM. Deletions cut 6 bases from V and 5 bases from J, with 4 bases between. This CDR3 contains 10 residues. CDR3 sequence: CASREYGYTF. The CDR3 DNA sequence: TGTGCCAGCAGGGAGTATGGCTACACCTTC.

Here the CDR3 reads CASSLDYSKYEQYF. For the CDR3, the DNA is TGTGCCAGCAGCTTAGATTACAGCAAATACGAGCAGTACTTC. J is TRBJ2-7 and V is TRBV11-2; D remains unclear. CDR1 and CDR2 from the germline V gene are SGHAT and FQNNGV. This CDR3 is built from 14 residues. Trimming shortened V by 0 bases and J by 4 bases, and 10 bases separated the two germline ends.

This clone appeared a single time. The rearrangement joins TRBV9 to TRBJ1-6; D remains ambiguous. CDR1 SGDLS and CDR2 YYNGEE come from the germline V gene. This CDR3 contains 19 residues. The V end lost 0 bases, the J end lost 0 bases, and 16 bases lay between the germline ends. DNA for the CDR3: TGTGCCAGCAGCGTAGACAGCAAACCTTCGAGCTCCTATAATTCACCCCTCCACTTT. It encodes CASSVDSKPSSSYNSPLHF.